This TCR beta chain was profiled in a study of Graves' ophthalmopathy and Graves' hyperthyroidism. Amplified TCR beta CDR3 regions were obtained using RNA transcripts as template. Second-round multiplex PCR came after first-round RT-PCR with HTBI primers. From the multiplex PCR reads, TCRdb called clonotypes with MiXCR, one entry per CDR3 protein. The sample yields roughly 610,000 distinct CDR3 sequences, 22% seen once. Per germline, CDR1 MNHNS and CDR2 SASEGT. The CDR3 spans 13 residues. Trimming shortened V by 3 bases and J by 5 bases, and 11 bases separated the two germline ends. Hyperthyroidism patients, all newly diagnosed, had under 2 months' duration and ages of 18 to 65. None of the included patients had other autoimmune diseases, uncontrolled infections, pregnancy or lactation, as these led to exclusion. The study, taken as a whole, reports: Blood also held most thyroid clonotypes expanded above 0.001 frequency.

At least ten counts were recorded for this clonotype. Its antigen remains unidentified. This receptor was obtained from a woman in her late teens or twenties with stable Graves' hyperthyroidism. Some clones in this sample may be carry-over from other donors' samples. J is TRBJ2-7 and V is TRBV6-1; tentatively, D is TRBD1 or TRBD2 (6 bases each). Input material: peripheral blood. The CDR3 reads CASSDGGWHEQYF. In DNA form, the CDR3 reads TGTGCCAGCAGTGACGGGGGCTGGCACGAGCAGTACTTC.